The clone carrying this TCR beta chain was picked up a small number of times. PCR was performed a second time for about 6 to 12 cycles using a sample-barcoded 5' primer and a J-beta primer mix. One entry per CDR3 protein results from TCRdb running MiXCR on the 5' RACE reads. Of around 870,000 distinct CDR3 sequences listed, under 35% are singletons. These data are taken from a study of blood T cells in healthy people across ages. The source of this sequence is a woman older than 75 in good health. The sample comprised blood.

The CDR3, as DNA: TGTGCCAGCAGCCAACACGGGGGACCCGACATGCGGTTCTTC. It codes for CASSQHGGPDMRFF. V is TRBV7-9 and J is TRBJ2-1; D may be TRBD2 (6 bases). CDR1 and CDR2 from the germline V gene are SEHNR and FQNEAQ (reference sequence). This CDR3 spans 14 amino acids. The V gene lost 5 bases and the J gene lost 15 bases, with 23 bases spanning the gap.